The 25 T cell receptor beta chains in this list originate from one sample, sequenced in a study of post-analysis software for immune sequencing data. Their antigens remain unidentified. Unique molecular identifiers were built into the TCR beta cDNA libraries. TCRdb itself ran the PCR reads through MiXCR, one entry per CDR3 protein. This repertoire shows some 260,000 distinct CDR3 sequences, approximately 34% found once; its top ten account for 4% to 6%. Study results and caveats: In patients, about five TRBV segments were more frequent than in controls, with TRBV5-6, TRBV5-1 and TRBV20-1 among them.

Sequences were obtained from blood. The receptors stem from a girl aged 5-17 years with multiple sclerosis.

The chain employs TRBV6-2 or TRBV6-3 and TRBJ2-5; D might be TRBD1 or TRBD2, each matching 5 bases. The J call may not be correct, given that the DNA end is closer to TRBJ2-7. Germline CDR1 reads MNHEY; CDR2 reads SVGEGT. The CDR3 spans 16 residues. CDR3 loop: CASSLSGTYSSYEQYF. The DNA for the CDR3 is TGTGCCAGCAGTTTGTCCGGGACGTACAGCTCCTACGAGCAGTACTTC.

This clonotype appeared many times. The rearrangement joins TRBV29-1 to TRBJ2-1; no definite D call. The V end was cut by 1 base, the J end by 7 bases, with 8 bases between. Germline values: CDR1 SQVTM, CDR2 ANQGSEA. There are 12 residues in the CDR3. The CDR3 region has the DNA TGCAGCGTTGAAGTAGTAGGGAATGAGCAGTTCTTC. It codes for CSVEVVGNEQFF.

This clonotype is classed as medium-sized. The chain is built from TRBV7-6 and TRBJ2-1, with TRBD2 matching 12 bases. V lost 4 bases to trimming and J lost 6 bases; unmatched junction nucleotides: 1. CDR1 is SGHVS and CDR2 is FNYEAQ in the germline V gene. The CDR3 has 14 amino acids. The CDR3 is CASSSSGGVNEQFF. CDR3 sequence (DNA): TGTGCCAGCAGCTCTAGCGGGGGGGTCAATGAGCAGTTCTTC.

This clonotype has ten or more counts. V is TRBV28 and J is TRBJ1-2, with a weak D call TRBD1 (5 bases). This CDR3 comprises 12 residues. Germline V gives CDR1 MDHEN, CDR2 SYDVKM. Deletions cut 4 bases from V and 4 bases from J, with 7 bases between. CDR3 coding DNA: TGTGCCAGCAGTTCGACAGCCTATGGCTACACCTTC. Its translation: CASSSTAYGYTF.

This chain connects TRBV7-2 to TRBJ2-7; D possibly uses TRBD1 or TRBD2 (6 bases each). Germline-derived CDR1 and CDR2 are SGHTA and FQGNSA. The CDR3 is 15 amino acids. V shed 7 bases and J shed 0 bases, with 16 bases lying between them. DNA for the CDR3: TGTGCCAGCACCCTGGGGGCGGGAAGCTCCTACGAGCAGTACTTC. This sequence encodes CASTLGAGSSYEQYF. The full variable domain, its missing parts supplied by reference TRBV7-2 and TRBJ2-7, is GAGVSQSPSNKVTEKGKDVELRCDPISGHTALYWYRQSLGQGLEFLIYFQGNSAPDKSGLPSDRFSAERTGGSVSTLTIQRTQQEDSAVYLCASTLGAGSSYEQYFGPGTRLTVT.

There are many counts of this clonotype. The J gene is TRBJ1-5, the V gene TRBV7-8, with D unclear. This CDR3 has 13 residues. Per the germline V gene, CDR1 is SGHVS and CDR2 is FQNEAQ. Trimming took off 1 base at V and 3 bases at J, with 4 bases between the two ends. The CDR3 region has the DNA TGTGCCAGCAGCTTAGGTAACAATCAGCCCCAGCATTTT. It yields the protein CASSLGNNQPQHF. The entire variable domain, with the rest obtained from reference TRBV7-8 and TRBJ1-5, is as follows: GAGVSQSPRYKVAKRGQDVALRCDPISGHVSLFWYQQALGQGPEFLTYFQNEAQLDKSGLPSDRFFAERPEGSVSTLKIQRTQQEDSAVYLCASSLGNNQPQHFGDGTRLSIL.

The V and J genes are TRBV18 and TRBJ1-2, with D hard to call. This CDR3 contains 15 residues. V lost 1 base, J lost 6 bases, and 15 bases lay in between. From germline, CDR1 is KGHSH and CDR2 LQKENI. This CDR3 is CASSPLQDPSDGYTF. DNA for the CDR3: TGTGCCAGCTCACCACTCCAGGATCCCTCCGATGGCTACACCTTC.

The chain employs TRBV7-3 and TRBJ2-1, with D possibly TRBD2 on 6 matching bases. The V and J ends lost 2 bases and 1 base respectively, with 9 bases between them. The CDR3 runs to 15 residues. The V gene's germline CDR1 is SGHTA and CDR2 FQGTGA. The DNA of the CDR3 is TGTGCCAGCAGCTTATTAGGGACTTCCTACAATGAGCAGTTCTTC. This gives the protein CASSLLGTSYNEQFF.

On this clonotype: A much larger clone lies a single base off, so this may be a read error. The chain joins TRBV5-1 to TRBJ2-1; TRBD2 is a possible D gene (6 bases). Matching the DNA end better, TRBJ2-7 makes the J call doubtful. Germline V gene lookup returns CDR1 SGHRS and CDR2 YFSETQ. This CDR3 spans 17 amino acids. The CDR3 sequence is CASSLVGAGSSYNEQYF. DNA of the CDR3: TGCGCCAGCAGCTTGGTTGGGGCGGGGAGCTCCTACAATGAGCAGTACTTC.

Turning to this clonotype: Being one base from a much bigger clone, this may be a read error. The chain is built from TRBV5-1 and TRBJ1-6, with D unresolved. CDR1 is SGHRS, CDR2 YFSETQ, per germline. This CDR3 region has 15 residues. CDR3 in amino acids: CASSLEVSDNPPLHF. Written as DNA, the CDR3 is TGCGCCAGCAGCTTGGAAGTATCGGATAATCCACCCCTCCACTTT.

The rearrangement links TRBV7-2 to TRBJ2-1; a possible D gene is TRBD2 (5 bases). The V and J ends lost 3 bases and 12 bases respectively, with 15 bases between them. CDR1 and CDR2 (germline): SGHTA, FQGNSA. The CDR3 extends over 13 amino acids. CDR3 bases: TGTGCCAGCAGCTTGTCCGGCAGCGGAGTGCAGTTCTTC. Translation: CASSLSGSGVQFF.

Note on this clonotype: This may come from a read error, since a much larger clone is one base off. V and J are TRBV9 and TRBJ2-6; 12 nucleotides align to TRBD2. CDR1 and CDR2 (germline): SGDLS, YYNGEE. The CDR3 length is 18 residues. The CDR3 here is CASSVPLAGGRGANVRTF. CDR3 in DNA: TGTGCCAGCAGCGTGCCCCTAGCGGGAGGGCGTGGGGCCAACGTCCGGACTTTC.

V and J are TRBV12-3 or TRBV12-4 and TRBJ1-4; D call uncertain. The CDR3 length is 13 residues. Trimming removed 6 bases at V and 0 bases at J, with 5 bases between. Here the CDR3 reads CASRSSTNEKLFF. In DNA form, the CDR3 reads TGTGCCAGCAGGAGCTCAACTAATGAAAAACTGTTTTTT.

This clonotype has a count of ten or more. J is TRBJ2-3 and V is TRBV14; weak D call: TRBD2 (6 bases). Germline values: CDR1 SGHDN, CDR2 FVKESK. There are 17 residues in the CDR3. V was clipped by 1 base and J by 2 bases, with 16 bases between them. DNA of the CDR3: TGTGCCAGCAGCCAAGGGTCGCCGGGAGCACACACAGATACGCAGTATTTT. This codes for CASSQGSPGAHTDTQYF.

At least ten counts were recorded for this clonotype. V and J are TRBV20-1 and TRBJ2-5; a possible D gene is TRBD2 (6 bases). V was clipped by 0 bases and J by 2 bases, with 16 bases between them. Germline loops: CDR1 DFQATT, CDR2 SNEGSKA (reference sequence). This CDR3 spans 16 amino acids. The DNA for the CDR3 is TGCAGTGCTAGAGAGGGGGAGGCGGGGATACAAGAGACCCAGTACTTC. This sequence encodes CSAREGEAGIQETQYF.

In this sample, this clonotype turned up a few times. The chain joins TRBV11-2 to TRBJ1-3; 7 positions match TRBD1. The germline CDR1 and CDR2 sequences are SGHAT and FQNNGV. V lost 4 bases to trimming and J lost 2 bases; unmatched junction nucleotides: 14. CDR3 size: 18 residues. Here the CDR3 DNA reads TGTGCCAGCAGCTCCGATCGCTCCAACAGGGGTACTGGAAACACCATATATTTT. Its protein is CASSSDRSNRGTGNTIYF.

This clonotype was observed many times. The chain carries TRBV15 and TRBJ2-1, with 7 bases lining up with TRBD2. The CDR3 runs to 14 residues. Germline CDR1 is LNHNV and CDR2 is YYDKDF (reference sequence). Trimming cost V 5 bases and J 0 bases; bases outside gene matches: 1. CDR3 region: CATSERGSYNEQFF. CDR3 DNA: TGTGCCACCAGCGAGCGGGGCTCCTACAATGAGCAGTTCTTC.

This clonotype came up many times. V is TRBV20-1 and J is TRBJ2-7; D possibly uses TRBD1 or TRBD2 (5 bases each). This CDR3 comprises 13 residues. Deletions cut 1 base from V and 3 bases from J, with 10 bases between. Germline V lookup: CDR1 DFQATT, CDR2 SNEGSKA (reference sequence). The CDR3 bases are TGCAGTGCTAGAGTGAGGGGAAACTACGAGCAGTACTTC. It specifies CSARVRGNYEQYF.

The chain combines TRBV28 with TRBJ2-1; no reliable D call. There are 15 residues in the CDR3. V was cut by 5 bases and J by 0 bases, with 11 bases left in between. Germline CDR1 and CDR2: MDHEN and SYDVKM. CDR3 in DNA: TGTGCCAGCAGTGAATACTGGGGCTCCTACAATGAGCAGTTCTTC. It encodes CASSEYWGSYNEQFF.

The rearrangement links TRBV27 to TRBJ1-2, with 8 positions matching TRBD1. V was clipped by 4 bases and J by 0 bases; unmatched bases: 4. Germline V gene sequence: CDR1 MNHEY, CDR2 SMNVEV (reference sequence). The CDR3 spans 15 residues. Here the CDR3 DNA reads TGTGCCAGCAGTTGGACAGGGCGACCTAACTATGGCTACACCTTC. Translating gives CASSWTGRPNYGYTF.

This clonotype was seen many times. This chain uses TRBV4-1 with TRBJ2-5; D call uncertain. Germline V lookup: CDR1 MGHRA, CDR2 YSYEKL. The germline V and J ends were trimmed by 0 bases and 0 bases, with 8 bases remaining between them. The CDR3 is made up of 15 amino acids. Written as DNA, the CDR3 is TGCGCCAGCAGCCAAGAGGGTAGTCACCAAGAGACCCAGTACTTC. Residues: CASSQEGSHQETQYF.

This clonotype has just a few counts. CDR3 bases: TGTGCCAGCAGTTTCGGGACTAGCGGGAGCTCCTACGAGCAGTACTTC. Its translation is CASSFGTSGSSYEQYF. V is TRBV28 and J is TRBJ2-7; TRBD2 matches 14 bases. Germline CDR1 and CDR2: MDHEN and SYDVKM. The CDR3 has 16 residues. V gave up 3 bases and J gave up 0 bases; unmatched junction bases: 1.

V is TRBV29-1 and J is TRBJ1-2, with TRBD1 identical over 9 bases. Germline CDR1 and CDR2: SQVTM and ANQGSEA. The CDR3 has 12 amino acids. V lost 2 bases, J lost 9 bases, and 4 bases stayed unmatched. CDR3 sequence reads: CSVERGQGSYTF. The CDR3 DNA sequence: TGCAGCGTTGAACGAGGACAGGGGAGCTACACCTTC.

The chain carries TRBV4-1 and TRBJ2-7; D remains unclear. Germline V gene sequence: CDR1 MGHRA, CDR2 YSYEKL. The CDR3 spans 13 residues. V was pared by 1 base and J by 4 bases, with 8 bases between. DNA for the CDR3: TGCGCCAGCAGCCAAGGATCCGGATACGAGCAGTACTTC. The encoded protein is CASSQGSGYEQYF.

In regard to this clonotype: This may be a read error: a much more frequent sequence differs by one nucleotide. This rearrangement joins TRBV7-3 to TRBJ2-3, with 8 bases identical to TRBD2. CDR3 length equals 14 residues. Germline V gives CDR1 SGHTA, CDR2 FQGTGA. In DNA, the CDR3 is TGTGCCAGCAGCCGTAGCGGGGCAGGAGATGCGCAGTATTTT. Amino acid sequence: CASSRSGAGDAQYF.